What follows are 3 T cell receptor beta chains derived from one specimen sequenced in a study of T cell responses to AZD1222 COVID-19 vaccine. The table came from immunoSEQ multiplex PCR; TCRdb's copy has only in-frame clones and leaves some out. Among some 180,000 clones listed, approximately 90% were seen once. The starting material was peripheral blood, obtained on day 0 of AZD1222 vaccination. Every receptor here comes from an adult in good health.

The chain combines TRBV11-2 with TRBJ2-3; D is unclear. Between the trimmed V and J ends, which lost 1 base and 3 bases, there was a span of 5 bases. The CDR3 length is 13 residues. CDR1 and CDR2 from the germline V gene are SGHAT and FQNNGV. CDR3 DNA: TGTGCCAGCAGCTTAGGTCTGACAGATACGCAGTATTTT. This sequence encodes CASSLGLTDTQYF.

The chain uses TRBV19 and TRBJ2-1; no definite D call. CDR1 and CDR2 from the germline V gene are LNHDA and SQIVND (reference sequence). V lost 1 base to trimming and J lost 5 bases, with 6 bases between them. The CDR3 runs to 13 residues. Written as DNA, the CDR3 is TGTGCCAGTAGTATAGGATCCGACAATGAGCAGTTCTTC. Protein product: CASSIGSDNEQFF. The full variable domain, completed using reference TRBV19 and TRBJ2-1, is DGGITQSPKYLFRKEGQNVTLSCEQNLNHDAMYWYRQDPGQGLRLIYYSQIVNDFQKGDIAEGYSVSREKKESFPLTVTSAQKNPTAFYLCASSIGSDNEQFFGPGTRLTVL.

The rearrangement uses TRBV14 and TRBJ1-6; D is unresolved. CDR3 length equals 11 residues. Germline-derived CDR1 and CDR2 are SGHDN and FVKESK. V gave up 5 bases and J gave up 13 bases, with 9 bases separating them. This chain's CDR3 is CASSKGLPLHF. The CDR3 bases are TGTGCCAGCAGCAAAGGACTGCCCCTCCACTTT.